The following is a T cell receptor (beta chain) sequence with its context. Its antigen is as yet unknown. The sample originates from a study of OX40 agonist ivuxolimab in advanced cancers. About the research overall: Partial responses were achieved by three patients: one hepatocellular carcinoma, two cutaneous melanoma.

No patient had autoimmune disease or received systemic immunosuppression. With 2 bases removed from V and 6 bases from J, the gap between germline ends came to 13 bases. The CDR3 covers 13 residues. Germline CDR1 reads SQVTM; CDR2 reads ANQGSEA. General study points: Certain nonresponders likewise exhibited a low normalized T-cell clonal expansion. Averaged across samples, CD8+ T cells carried more expanded clones than CD4+ did.

Profiling relied on immunoSEQ multiplex PCR, and the TCRdb table lists in-frame clones only, not all of them. Here the sample spans about 14,000 clones, 85% to 95% being singletons. The specimen was CD4+ or CD8+ T cells sorted from blood, collected in a trial of the OX40 agonist ivuxolimab. This chain joins TRBV29-1 and TRBJ1-1; the D is unclear. This clonotype was sampled from an adult with an advanced solid tumor such as melanoma, head and neck, liver or kidney cancer. CDR3 amino acids: CSVESFPGPEAFF. CDR3 DNA sequence: TGCAGCGTTGAAAGTTTCCCAGGCCCTGAAGCTTTCTTT. The full variable domain, in which reference TRBV29-1 and TRBJ1-1 provide the parts outside the CDR3, is SAVISQKPSRDICQRGTSLTIQCQVDSQVTMMFWYRQQPGQSLTLIATANQGSEATYESGFVIDKFPISRPNLTFSTLTVSNMSPEDSSIYLCSVESFPGPEAFFGQGTRLTVV.